The source of this TCR beta chain is a study of blood T cell repertoires in COVID-19 (dated by TCRdb to 2018 to 2020). Some background on the complete study: The collaborator samples originated in the United States, Italy and Spain and spanned the acute and convalescent phases of COVID-19. Nearly every sample came with metadata listing a de-identified subject ID, COVID-19 status, age in years and sex. Samples came from the ongoing ImmuneRACE study (first 160 participants) plus 1,254 subjects from 6 global collaborators. Where HLA class I and class II types were available, the types were taken from metadata supplied by the sample provider, not from assay-based typing. The prospective study material was composed of cDNA or gDNA derived from T cells, B-cell-depleted T cells, or PBMCs. Deeply sampled blood TCRbeta repertoires from subjects exposed to, actively infected with, or recovered from COVID-19 were included in the dataset. The repertoires were released in a freely available public database intended as a resource for research on the immune response to SARS-CoV-2. What the research found in general, with its limitations: The amount of clinical and demographic metadata varied by source and participant and was provided uncurated.

The immunoSEQ Assay, a bias-controlled multiplex PCR, was used to amplify TCRbeta CDR3 regions from genomic DNA. The authors processed their data as follows. The number of nucleated cells in each sample was estimated from the amplification of reference gene primers within the assay. To quantify the absolute abundance of each unique TCRbeta CDR3 rearrangement, sequence reads were collapsed and filtered. For each sample, productive Simpson clonality was calculated as the square root of Simpson's diversity index across productive rearrangements. TCRdb re-hosts the immuneACCESS table, in-frame sequences only. Its copies lack some clones; in the studies checked, an unresolved V gene accounts for under half of them, and the cause for the rest is not known. For V, J and clone size, that table is used; D and trimming come from the DNA. The sample contains around 130,000 clones, 80% to 85% of them found a single time. Jointly, the top ten make up under 1.5% of the sample.

Whole blood was collected in K2EDTA tubes by collaborating institutions according to the institutions' own protocols. For TCRbeta analysis, collaborators shipped samples as frozen whole blood, isolated PBMCs, or DNA extracted from either of those sample types. Per the germline V gene (reference sequence), PRHDT is the CDR1 and FYEKMQ is the CDR2. Trimming removed 5 bases from V and 1 base from J, leaving 11 bases between the germline ends. There are 14 amino acids in the CDR3, from cysteine to phenylalanine inclusive. The only DNA kept is the CDR3, 42 bases in frame from the first base. Notes on this clone: Its antigen is unknown. No much larger clonotype is one base removed from it; base qualities were not supplied.

Rearrangement joined TRBV13 to TRBJ1-1; a tentative D call is TRBD1 (5 bases match). Sequenced sample: peripheral blood. This receptor was taken from a man aged 55 to 69 with acute or convalescent COVID-19. The sequenced DNA: TGTGCCAGCAGCCCTCCAGGGCCGAACACTGAAGCTTTCTTT. It specifies CASSPPGPNTEAFF.